The 12 T cell receptor beta chains below come from one sample, sequenced in a study of regulatory T cells in long-lasting Graves disease. Time point of the sample: newly diagnosed GD, antithyroid drugs for less than 3 months. Construction of the TCR library relied on RNA isolated from PBMCs. Library construction for TCR beta used iRepertoire HTBI primers and Arm-PCR of CDR3 regions. TCRdb independently ran MiXCR on the multiplex PCR reads; one entry per CDR3 protein. Here the sample spans approximately 360,000 distinct CDR3 sequences, 12% being singletons. A further study also used this sample, focusing on T cells in Graves' hyperthyroidism and ophthalmopathy.

Sequencing used peripheral blood mononuclear cells (PBMCs), obtained at new diagnosis, from a patient treated with antithyroid drugs. The receptors derive from a woman younger than 35 with Graves disease.

There are many counts of this clonotype. The genes are TRBV11-1 and TRBJ1-1; TRBD1 aligns across 7 bases. J gave up 4 bases and V 7 bases, and 6 bases lay outside the gene matches. Per the germline V gene, CDR1 is SGHAT and CDR2 is FQDESV (reference sequence). The length of the CDR3 is 13 residues. CDR3 sequence: CASTIQGSTEAFF. CDR3 sequence (DNA): TGTGCCAGCACCATACAGGGGTCCACTGAAGCTTTCTTT.

This clonotype was seen at least ten times. V is TRBV20-1 and J is TRBJ1-5, with D uncertain. Per the germline V gene, CDR1 is DFQATT and CDR2 is SNEGSKA (reference sequence). Trimming removed 4 bases at V and 1 base at J, with 11 bases between. The CDR3 sequence is 14 residues long. The CDR3 DNA reads as TGCAGTGCTACCTTGGGATTAAGCAATCAGCCCCAGCATTTT. This codes for CSATLGLSNQPQHF.

The chain is built from TRBV6-1 and TRBJ1-1; TRBD1 is a possible D gene (5 bases). This CDR3 has 16 amino acids. Germline CDR1 reads MNHNS; CDR2 reads SASEGT. Trimming took off 2 bases at V and 5 bases at J, with 18 bases between the two ends. The CDR3 sequence is CASSERGRALRTEAFF. The CDR3 nucleotides read TGTGCCAGCAGTGAAAGGGGCAGGGCCCTCCGTACTGAAGCTTTCTTT.

The sample holds many counts of this clonotype. The rearrangement joins TRBV5-1 to TRBJ2-4; the match to TRBD1 covers 7 bases. The CDR3 runs 14 residues. V dropped 4 bases and J dropped 7; count of bases not matched to a gene: 8. The germline gives CDR1 SGHRS, CDR2 YFSETQ. The CDR3: CASSPDRFMNIQYF. CDR3 sequence (DNA): TGCGCCAGCAGCCCGGACAGGTTTATGAACATTCAGTACTTC.

This rearrangement joins TRBV7-9 to TRBJ2-4; tentatively, D is TRBD1 (5 bases). Germline V gives CDR1 SEHNR, CDR2 FQNEAQ (reference sequence). The CDR3 runs 18 residues. Deletions cut 0 bases from V and 0 bases from J, with 15 bases between. The CDR3 loop is CASSLAPTRAVAKNIQYF. The CDR3 region has the DNA TGTGCCAGCAGCTTAGCGCCGACCAGGGCAGTAGCCAAAAACATTCAGTACTTC.

This clonotype appeared many times. The gene calls are TRBV20-1 and TRBJ2-5; either TRBD1 or TRBD2 may supply D (6 bases each). Trimming removed 2 bases from V and 11 bases from J, with 18 bases in between. This CDR3 has 13 residues. Per the germline V gene, CDR1 is DFQATT and CDR2 is SNEGSKA (reference sequence). CDR3 coding DNA: TGCAGTGCTAGATCGAGTTCCGGGGGCCAACAGTACTTC. Translated: CSARSSSGGQQYF.

The chain employs TRBV10-3 and TRBJ1-1; D unresolved. CDR1 and CDR2 from the germline V gene are ENHRY and SYGVKD. Deletions cut 6 bases from V and 0 bases from J, with 14 bases between. The CDR3 covers 15 residues. The CDR3 DNA follows: TGTGCCATCAGAGAACCCCGGTTATTGAACACTGAAGCTTTCTTT. Translating it yields CAIREPRLLNTEAFF.

Of note for this clonotype: This may be a read error: a much more frequent sequence differs by one nucleotide. The conserved phenylalanine or tryptophan is not found at the CDR3 terminus, so this likely reflects a read error. V and J are TRBV6-9 and TRBJ2-1; 14 bases line up with TRBD2. The CDR3 has 19 amino acids. V trimming: 3 bases; J trimming: 7 bases; junction bases outside the gene matches: 14. In germline, CDR1 is MNHGY, CDR2 SVAAGI. CDR3 DNA sequence: TGTGCCAGCAGTTACCGAGGACTAGCGGGGGGCCGAACCCTTAATGAGCAGTTCCTC. Its protein is CASSYRGLAGGRTLNEQFL.

This clonotype showed up many times. This chain links TRBV5-1 with TRBJ2-7; 8 bases fit TRBD2. The germline V gene has CDR1 SGHRS and CDR2 YFSETQ. This CDR3 comprises 14 residues. The V segment lost 4 bases and the J segment 5 bases; nucleotides outside the gene matches: 8. DNA for the CDR3: TGCGCCAGCAGCGCCGTTTCGACTAGCGACGAGCAGTACTTC. This translates into CASSAVSTSDEQYF.

A remark on this clonotype: This may arise from a read error, as a much more abundant clone is one base away. The rearrangement uses TRBV10-1 and TRBJ2-1; D is unclear. This CDR3 has 15 residues. The germline CDR1 and CDR2 sequences are WNHNN and SYGVQD (reference sequence). The CDR3 DNA reads TGCGCCAGCAGTGCTTCGAGCTCTTCCTACAATGAGCAGTCCTTC. Translated, it gives CASSASSSSYNEQSF.

This clonotype was seen more than once but under ten times. The genes are TRBV5-1 and TRBJ2-7; 8 bases line up with TRBD1. The V gene end was trimmed by 1 base and the J gene end by 6 bases; junction bases not matched to a gene: 9. From germline, CDR1 is SGHRS and CDR2 YFSETQ. The CDR3 is made up of 15 amino acids. The CDR3 DNA sequence: TGCGCCAGCAGCTTGAAACAGGGGGGATCTCGCGAGCAGTACGTC. Its protein product is CASSLKQGGSREQYV.

This clonotype has at least ten counts. This chain connects TRBV12-3 or TRBV12-4 to TRBJ2-1; no clear D gene. Trimming pared 7 bases from V and 10 bases from J, leaving 11 bases between. The CDR3 spans 11 residues. The CDR3 DNA reads TGTGCCAGCACCGAACTTGAGGAGCAGTTCTTC. Its translation is CASTELEEQFF.